This section outlines one TCR beta chain sequence together with its context. With 5 bases removed from V and 1 base from J, the gap between germline ends came to 13 bases. The CDR3 spans 15 residues. Germline V gives CDR1 SGHTA, CDR2 FQGNSA. The authors' processing: By means of reference gene primer amplification, nucleated cell counts were estimated. Assay: immunoSEQ multiplex PCR; the TCRdb copy retains only in-frame clones and omits some. V and J calls and clone size are those listed in that table; D and trimming were worked out from the DNA. The sample carries roughly 38,000 clones, over 80% recorded once. This specimen comes from a study of blood T cell repertoires in COVID-19. In the study overall: Sample material is recorded as cDNA or gDNA derived from T cells, B-cell-depleted T cells, or PBMCs.

The clonotype originates from a human donor in a cohort sampled during active COVID-19. This chain links TRBV7-2 with TRBJ2-3, with D perhaps TRBD2 (5 bases). Material: peripheral blood. CDR3 loop: CASSPWTSRTDTQYF. The CDR3 DNA is TGTGCCAGCAGCCCCTGGACTTCACGCACAGATACGCAGTATTTT. Filled out from reference TRBV7-2 and TRBJ2-3, the complete variable domain reads GAGVSQSPSNKVTEKGKDVELRCDPISGHTALYWYRQSLGQGLEFLIYFQGNSAPDKSGLPSDRFSAERTGGSVSTLTIQRTQQEDSAVYLCASSPWTSRTDTQYFGPGTRLTVL.